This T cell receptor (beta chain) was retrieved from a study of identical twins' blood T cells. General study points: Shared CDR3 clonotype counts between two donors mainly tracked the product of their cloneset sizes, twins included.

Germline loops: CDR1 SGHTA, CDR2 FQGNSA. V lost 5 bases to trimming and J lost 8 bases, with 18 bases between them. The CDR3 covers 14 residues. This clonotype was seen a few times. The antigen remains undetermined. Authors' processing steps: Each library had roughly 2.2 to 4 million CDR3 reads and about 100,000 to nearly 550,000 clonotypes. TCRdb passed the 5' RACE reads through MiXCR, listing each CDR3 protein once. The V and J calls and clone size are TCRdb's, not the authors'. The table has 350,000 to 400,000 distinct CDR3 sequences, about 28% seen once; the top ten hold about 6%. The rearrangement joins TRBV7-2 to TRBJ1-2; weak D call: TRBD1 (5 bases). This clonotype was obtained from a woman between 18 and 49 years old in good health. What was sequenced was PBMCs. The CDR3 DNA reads TGTGCCAGCAGCACCCCTTTTTGGGGGAACGGCTACACCTTC. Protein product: CASSTPFWGNGYTF. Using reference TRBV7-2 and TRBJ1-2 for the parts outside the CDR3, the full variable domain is GAGVSQSPSNKVTEKGKDVELRCDPISGHTALYWYRQSLGQGLEFLIYFQGNSAPDKSGLPSDRFSAERTGGSVSTLTIQRTQQEDSAVYLCASSTPFWGNGYTFGSGTRLTVV.